A single sample is the source of the 11 T cell receptor beta chains below, sequenced in a study of blood T cell repertoires in COVID-19. Generated by immunoSEQ multiplex PCR, the TCRdb table keeps only in-frame clones and is missing some. Of about 380,000 clones listed, 80% to 90% are singletons. What was sequenced was peripheral blood. Receptors were obtained from a man aged 40-49 years with acute or convalescent COVID-19.

This chain connects TRBV9 to TRBJ2-7; D is possibly TRBD1 (6 bases). The CDR3 consists of 15 residues. Germline CDR1 is SGDLS and CDR2 is YYNGEE. With 0 bases removed from V and 4 bases from J, the gap between germline ends came to 14 bases. The CDR3: CASSVAVGGAYEQYF. The CDR3 DNA reads as TGTGCCAGCAGCGTAGCGGTAGGGGGAGCGTACGAGCAGTACTTC.

The chain carries TRBV28 and TRBJ1-2; a weak D match, TRBD1 (5 bases). This CDR3 region has 15 residues. V was pared by 0 bases and J by 4 bases, with 12 bases between. The germline V gene encodes CDR1 MDHEN and CDR2 SYDVKM. This CDR3 is CASSLWQGRSYGYTF. CDR3 nucleotide sequence: TGTGCCAGCAGTTTATGGCAGGGCCGGAGCTATGGCTACACCTTC.

This chain joins TRBV27 and TRBJ2-1, with 7 bases matching TRBD2. The ends lost 4 bases at V and 5 bases at J; junction bases unmatched: 5. The CDR3 consists of 14 residues. The germline V gene encodes CDR1 MNHEY and CDR2 SMNVEV (reference sequence). The DNA of the CDR3 is TGTGCCAGCAGTTACCGGCGGGGGAACAATGAGCAGTTCTTC. This sequence encodes CASSYRRGNNEQFF.

This chain uses TRBV27 with TRBJ2-1; D might be TRBD2 (5 bases). Trimming removed 7 bases at V and 5 bases at J, with 15 bases between. CDR3 size: 14 residues. Germline V lookup: CDR1 MNHEY, CDR2 SMNVEV (reference sequence). This CDR3 is CASNEGAYHNEQFF. CDR3 nucleotides: TGTGCCAGCAACGAGGGAGCCTATCACAATGAGCAGTTCTTC.

V and J are TRBV5-1 and TRBJ1-2; the match to TRBD1 covers 8 bases. The germline V gene encodes CDR1 SGHRS and CDR2 YFSETQ. The trim removed 3 bases at V and 1 base at J, leaving 5 bases unmatched. This CDR3 has 15 amino acids. This CDR3 is CASSSGQGLNYGYTF. As DNA, the CDR3 is TGCGCCAGCAGCTCCGGACAGGGCCTTAACTATGGCTACACCTTC.

This chain links TRBV4-1 with TRBJ2-7; D is unclear. Trimming removed 1 base at V and 2 bases at J, with 9 bases between. The CDR3 is made up of 14 amino acids. CDR1 is MGHRA and CDR2 is YSYEKL in the germline V gene. The CDR3 nucleotides are TGCGCCAGCAGCCAAGTCGTGTTTCCCTACGAGCAGTACTTC. This sequence encodes CASSQVVFPYEQYF.

This rearrangement joins TRBV7-2 to TRBJ1-2; tentative D call: TRBD1 (6 bases). Trimming took 7 bases from V and 2 from J, leaving 26 bases between them. The length of the CDR3 is 18 residues. CDR1 and CDR2 from the germline V gene are SGHTA and FQGNSA. This CDR3 is CASKSRSQTRQENYGYTF. CDR3 nucleotide sequence: TGTGCCAGCAAGTCCAGGAGCCAGACGAGACAGGAAAACTATGGCTACACCTTC.

V and J are TRBV7-3 and TRBJ1-2, with a possible D match to TRBD1 (6 bases). CDR3 length equals 15 residues. V lost 2 bases to trimming and J lost 4 bases, with 14 bases between them. Germline V lookup: CDR1 SGHTA, CDR2 FQGTGA. CDR3 amino acids: CASSLGYGQIYGYTF. CDR3 sequence (DNA): TGTGCCAGCAGCTTAGGGTACGGACAGATCTATGGCTACACCTTC.

V gene TRBV28 combines with J gene TRBJ2-4; 7 bases map to TRBD2. This CDR3 spans 14 amino acids. The germline CDR1 and CDR2 sequences are MDHEN and SYDVKM. The ends lost 6 bases at V and 8 bases at J; junction bases unmatched: 10. CDR3: CASREGRRGDIQYF. The CDR3 DNA reads TGTGCCAGCAGAGAGGGGCGCCGGGGGGACATTCAGTACTTC.

A word on this clone: Relative to the germline gene, one junction end is altered; a read error may explain this. The chain has TRBV3-1 (or the pseudogene TRBV3-2) and TRBJ1-2, with a possible D match to TRBD1 (5 bases). CDR1 and CDR2 (germline): LGHDT, YNNKEL (reference sequence). This CDR3 contains 13 residues. The CDR3 sequence: CASSQESSGLQAF. The CDR3 coding sequence is TGTGCCAGCAGCCAAGAGTCTTCGGGACTACAGGCCTTC.

The chain has TRBV10-1 and TRBJ2-3; 8 nucleotides line up with TRBD2. This CDR3 has 17 amino acids. J gave up 3 bases and V 0 bases, and 8 bases lay outside the gene matches. The germline gives CDR1 WNHNN, CDR2 SYGVQD (reference sequence). The CDR3, as DNA: TGCGCCAGCAGTGAGTCTATACGGGAGGGCCTTACAGATACGCAGTATTTT. This encodes CASSESIREGLTDTQYF.